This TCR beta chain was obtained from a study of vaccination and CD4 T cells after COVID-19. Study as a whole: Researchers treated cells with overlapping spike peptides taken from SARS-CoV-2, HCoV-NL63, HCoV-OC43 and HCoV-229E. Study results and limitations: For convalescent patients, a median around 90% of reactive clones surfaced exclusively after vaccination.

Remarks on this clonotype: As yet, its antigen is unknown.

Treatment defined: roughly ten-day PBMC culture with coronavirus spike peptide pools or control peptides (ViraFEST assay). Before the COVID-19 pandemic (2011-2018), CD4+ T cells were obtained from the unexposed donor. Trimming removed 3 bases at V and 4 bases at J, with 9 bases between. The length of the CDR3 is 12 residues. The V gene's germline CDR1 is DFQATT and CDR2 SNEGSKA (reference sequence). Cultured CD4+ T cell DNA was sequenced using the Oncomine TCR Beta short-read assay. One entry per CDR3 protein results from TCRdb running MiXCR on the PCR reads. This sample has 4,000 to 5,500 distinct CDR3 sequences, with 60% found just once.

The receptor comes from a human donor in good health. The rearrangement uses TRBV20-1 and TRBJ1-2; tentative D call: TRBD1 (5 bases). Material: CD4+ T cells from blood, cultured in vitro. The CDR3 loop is CSARDKLYGYTF. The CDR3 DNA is TGCAGTGCTAGGGACAAGCTCTATGGCTACACCTTC.